The entry below describes one T cell receptor (beta chain). Naive-designated CD8 cells lacked CD45RO, were positively enriched for CCR7, and omitted terminally differentiated effector memory CD45RA+ cells. After removal of 3 bases from V and 3 bases from J, the junction contained 11 bases not matched to a gene. This CDR3 spans 16 amino acids. The germline V gene has CDR1 SGDLS and CDR2 YYNGEE. The data were produced by immunoSEQ multiplex PCR, yet TCRdb's version contains in-frame clones alone and is incomplete. Among about 2.1 million clones listed, 90% to 95% were seen once. The data are from a study of shared clonotypes between healthy human individuals.

The sequenced sample was naive CD8+ T cells from PBMCs. This chain connects TRBV9 to TRBJ1-2; 7 bases map to TRBD1. The source of this sequence is a man between 18 and 29 years old in good health. Some clones in this sample may be carry-over from other donors' samples. This CDR3 reads CASSGQGPAYDYGYTF. CDR3 sequence (DNA): TGTGCCAGCAGCGGACAGGGACCGGCCTACGACTATGGCTACACCTTC.